The subject of this entry is one T cell receptor (beta chain). The CDR3 runs to 17 residues. V was clipped by 9 bases and J by 3 bases, with 23 bases between them. Germline V gene sequence: CDR1 MNHEY, CDR2 SVGAGI. From the RT-PCR reads, TCRdb called clonotypes with MiXCR, one entry per CDR3 protein. Here the sample spans 550,000 to 750,000 distinct CDR3 sequences, 14% being singletons. The clonotype was recovered from a female donor in good health, serving as a healthy control. The chain employs TRBV6-5 and TRBJ2-2, with no clear D. What was sequenced was memory CD4+ T cells from blood. CDR3 nucleotide sequence: TGTGCCAGTAAGAGAGAGGCTTTTTTTTTTGACACCGGGGAGCTGTTTTTT. This sequence encodes CASKREAFFFDTGELFF.